Given below is one T cell receptor (beta chain) in context. Which antigen it targets is not known. Nothing much larger sits one base from this clone, and base qualities are not available. The sample comes from a study of blood T cell repertoires in COVID-19 (TCRdb year 2020). Background on the whole study: Collaborator samples came from the United States, Italy and Spain and covered acute and convalescent phases of COVID-19. The samples were drawn from the first 160 participants of the ongoing ImmuneRACE study and from 1,254 subjects provided by 6 global collaborators. Where available, HLA class I and class II types were taken from metadata supplied by the sample provider and were not determined by assay-based typing. Subjects who had been exposed to COVID-19, were actively infected with it, or had recovered from it provided the deeply sampled blood TCRbeta repertoires that made up the dataset. The material from the prospective study consisted of cDNA or gDNA derived from T cells, B-cell-depleted T cells, or PBMCs. The repertoires were made available in a free public database intended to serve as a resource for research on the immune response to SARS-CoV-2. Sample metadata almost always included a de-identified subject ID, COVID-19 status, age in years and sex.

The collaborating institutions used their own protocols to collect whole blood in K2EDTA tubes. For TCRbeta analysis, collaborator samples were shipped as frozen whole blood, as isolated PBMCs, or as DNA extracted from either sample type. What the authors observed across the whole study: The quantity of clinical and demographic metadata differed by source and by participant and was supplied without curation.

From a lookup of the germline V gene, CDR1 and CDR2 are MDHEN and SYDVKM. The CDR3, cysteine through phenylalanine, is 18 amino acids long. Solely the CDR3 DNA is kept, with 54 bases framed from the first base. Here V drops 4 bases and J drops 0 bases, and the junction holds 6 bases not matched to any gene. TCRbeta CDR3 regions were amplified from genomic DNA by means of the immunoSEQ Assay, a bias-controlled multiplex PCR. The original methods were these. The number of nucleated cells in each sample was estimated from the amplification of reference gene primers within the assay. To quantify the absolute abundance of each unique TCRbeta CDR3 rearrangement, sequence reads were collapsed and filtered. For each sample, productive Simpson clonality was calculated as the square root of Simpson's diversity index over productive rearrangements. Imported from immuneACCESS, the table was reduced by TCRdb to in-frame sequences with V and J called. These copies leave out some clones; in studies compared against another copy, an unresolved V gene accounts for under half, and the cause of the remainder is not known. The V and J calls and clone size are taken from that table; D and trimming were inferred from the DNA. For this sample the table gives 70,000 or so clones, of which 86% were detected only once. 3.5% to 4.5% of the sample belongs to the ten largest clones.

The source of this sequence is a man aged 45-65 years with acute or convalescent COVID-19. Here the chain combines TRBV28 and TRBJ2-3; TRBD2 matches 14 bases in the middle. Material: peripheral blood. The nucleotide sequence is TGTGCCAGCAGTTGGGGACTAGCGGGAGATATCAGCACAGATACGCAGTATTTT. Its protein reads: CASSWGLAGDISTDTQYF.